Below are 16 T cell receptor beta chains sequenced from a single sample in a study of Graves' ophthalmopathy and Graves' hyperthyroidism. RNA transcripts were the template, and TCR beta CDR3 regions were amplified from them. The first round was an RT-PCR with HTBI primers, and the second round was a multiplex PCR. One entry per CDR3 protein, called by TCRdb with MiXCR from the multiplex PCR reads. Here the sample spans 650,000 to 900,000 distinct CDR3 sequences, roughly two fifths being singletons. Sequenced sample: peripheral blood. These receptors all come from an adult man with Graves' ophthalmopathy.

This clonotype occurred many times. The chain is built from TRBV10-3 and TRBJ2-5, with 10 bases identical to TRBD2. The germline CDR1 and CDR2 sequences are ENHRY and SYGVKD. This CDR3 comprises 14 residues. V shed 4 bases and J 4 bases; nucleotides not matched to a gene: 3. CDR3 nucleotide sequence: TGTGCCATCAGTGGAGCGGGAGGGCCAGAGACCCAGTACTTC. Translated: CAISGAGGPETQYF.

This clonotype was seen repeatedly, ten times or more. This chain links TRBV9 with TRBJ2-7, with D perhaps being TRBD1 or TRBD2 (6 bases each). V was cut by 3 bases and J by 0 bases, with 13 bases left in between. Germline CDR1 and CDR2: SGDLS and YYNGEE. The CDR3 length is 15 residues. The CDR3 loop is CASSASAGHSYEQYF. The CDR3 bases are TGTGCCAGCAGCGCGTCCGCGGGACACTCCTACGAGCAGTACTTC.

This clonotype was observed a handful of times. This chain connects TRBV19 to TRBJ2-7; TRBD2 is a possible D gene (6 bases). This CDR3 has 16 amino acids. The ends were cut back, 6 bases at V and 3 bases at J, with 21 bases in the middle. Germline CDR1 reads LNHDA; CDR2 reads SQIVND (reference sequence). The CDR3 coding sequence is TGTGCCAGTAGACCCGCGGGCCAGGGAGGTGGCTACGAGCAGTACTTC. Encoded protein: CASRPAGQGGGYEQYF.

This clonotype was counted a single time. The V and J genes are TRBV24-1 and TRBJ1-5, with 7 positions matching TRBD1. The J segment lost 2 bases and the V segment lost 12 bases, leaving 12 bases of the junction unmatched. Germline CDR1 KGHDR, CDR2 SFDVKD. The CDR3 loop spans 15 amino acids. The CDR3 nucleotides read TGTGCCTGGAGTGAAGGGGGCAGGGGCAATCAGCCCCAGCATTTT. Protein sequence: CAWSEGGRGNQPQHF.

This clonotype was detected only a few times. CDR3 protein: CASSFRLAGNTGELFF. For the CDR3, the DNA is TGTGCCAGCAGCTTCAGACTAGCGGGAAACACCGGGGAGCTGTTTTTT. The rearrangement links TRBV5-5 to TRBJ2-2; 11 bases map to TRBD2. Germline V gene data show CDR1 as SGHKS and CDR2 as YYEKEE (reference sequence). This CDR3 region has 16 residues. V lost 2 bases, J lost 2 bases, and 2 bases stayed unmatched. Together with reference TRBV5-5 and TRBJ2-2, the CDR3 gives the full variable domain: DAGVTQSPTHLIKTRGQQVTLRCSPISGHKSVSWYQQVLGQGPQFIFQYYEKEERGRGNFPDRFSARQFPNYSSELNVNALLLGDSALYLCASSFRLAGNTGELFFGEGSRLTVL.

The chain combines TRBV9 with TRBJ1-2; 7 nucleotides line up with TRBD1. J gave up 7 bases and V 4 bases, and 10 bases lay outside the gene matches. CDR1 and CDR2 (germline): SGDLS, YYNGEE. This CDR3 has 14 residues. The chain's CDR3 is CASSQDTGAGGYTF. As DNA, the CDR3 is TGTGCCAGCAGCCAAGATACAGGGGCCGGTGGCTACACCTTC.

This chain links TRBV24-1 with TRBJ1-5; 9 positions agree with TRBD1. The germline gives CDR1 KGHDR, CDR2 SFDVKD. The ends lost 4 bases at V and 5 bases at J; junction bases unmatched: 8. The CDR3 contains 16 residues. CDR3 coding DNA: TGTGCCACCAGTGACGCCCAGTGGACAGGGGATCAGCCCCAGCATTTT. This gives the protein CATSDAQWTGDQPQHF.

The CDR3 reads CASSERDRGWGELFF. The CDR3 DNA follows: TGTGCCAGCAGCGAACGGGACAGGGGATGGGGGGAGCTGTTTTTT. The gene calls are TRBV9 and TRBJ2-2; 10 bases are shared with TRBD1. The CDR3 sequence is 15 residues long. From germline, CDR1 is SGDLS and CDR2 YYNGEE. The ends lost 3 bases at V and 8 bases at J; junction bases unmatched: 7.

The V and J genes are TRBV14 and TRBJ2-6; 7 bases map to TRBD2. Trimming took 0 bases from V and 4 from J; bases not matched to a gene: 0. Germline CDR1 SGHDN, CDR2 FVKESK. CDR3 length: 15 amino acids. CDR3 loop: CASSQEGGGANVLTF. The CDR3 bases are TGTGCCAGCAGCCAAGAGGGAGGGGGGGCCAACGTCCTGACTTTC.

The rearrangement links TRBV5-1 to TRBJ1-2; 12 nucleotides agree with TRBD1. Germline trimming cut 4 bases from V and 7 bases from J; bases unmatched to any gene: 8. CDR1 and CDR2 from the germline V gene are SGHRS and YFSETQ. The CDR3 consists of 15 residues. The CDR3 is CASSRTGQGASGYTF. As DNA, the CDR3 is TGCGCCAGCAGCAGAACGGGACAGGGGGCCTCTGGCTACACCTTC.

V and J are TRBV2 and TRBJ1-1, with D perhaps TRBD1 (5 bases). CDR1 and CDR2 from the germline V gene are SNHLY and FYNNEI. Trimming removed 3 bases from V and 8 bases from J, with 7 bases in between. CDR3 size: 11 residues. CDR3 sequence reads: CASSETAEAFF. The CDR3 DNA is TGTGCCAGCAGTGAGACAGCCGAAGCTTTCTTT.

This clonotype appeared many times. Relative to the germline gene, one junction end is altered; a read error may explain this. The chain combines TRBV24-1 with TRBJ1-5, with 7 positions matching TRBD1. Germline V gene lookup returns CDR1 KGHDR and CDR2 SFDVKD. The CDR3 spans 16 residues. The CDR3 region is CASSYSRDSVNQPQHF. CDR3 nucleotides: TGTGCCAGCAGTTACTCGCGGGACAGCGTCAATCAGCCCCAGCATTTT.

This clonotype showed up many times. The J gene is TRBJ2-7, the V gene TRBV11-2; 8 bases map to TRBD1. The CDR3 extends over 14 amino acids. Germline V gene data show CDR1 as SGHAT and CDR2 as FQNNGV. Trimming took 5 bases from V and 5 from J; bases not matched to a gene: 8. CDR3 nucleotides: TGTGCCAGCAGCCGCAGGGGGCTCTGGGACGAGCAGTACTTC. It codes for CASSRRGLWDEQYF.

At least ten counts were recorded for this clonotype. This chain uses TRBV25-1 with TRBJ2-5; unclear D gene. Germline CDR1 is MGHDK and CDR2 is SYGVNS. CDR3 length equals 15 residues. V lost 2 bases, J lost 2 bases, and 12 bases lay in between. CDR3 residues: CASSEGRRKQETQYF. In DNA form, the CDR3 reads TGTGCCAGCAGTGAAGGGCGCAGGAAACAAGAGACCCAGTACTTC.

Ten or more counts support this clonotype. The limits of the CDR3 on the DNA are not certain, so only TCRdb's listed CDR3 is given. The V and J genes are TRBV7-9 and TRBJ1-6. The CDR3 is 13 amino acids long, termini counted. CDR1 and CDR2 (germline): SEHNR, FQNEAQ (reference sequence). The CDR3 sequence: CASSFGEGTASLF.

This chain uses TRBV20-1 with TRBJ2-7; D is uncertain. Germline V CDR1 and CDR2: DFQATT, SNEGSKA (reference sequence). The CDR3 covers 12 residues. The V end was cut by 8 bases, the J end by 3 bases, with 14 bases between. The DNA for the CDR3 is TGCAGTACGCTTAGGGCAAGCTACGAGCAGTACTTC. Translating gives CSTLRASYEQYF.